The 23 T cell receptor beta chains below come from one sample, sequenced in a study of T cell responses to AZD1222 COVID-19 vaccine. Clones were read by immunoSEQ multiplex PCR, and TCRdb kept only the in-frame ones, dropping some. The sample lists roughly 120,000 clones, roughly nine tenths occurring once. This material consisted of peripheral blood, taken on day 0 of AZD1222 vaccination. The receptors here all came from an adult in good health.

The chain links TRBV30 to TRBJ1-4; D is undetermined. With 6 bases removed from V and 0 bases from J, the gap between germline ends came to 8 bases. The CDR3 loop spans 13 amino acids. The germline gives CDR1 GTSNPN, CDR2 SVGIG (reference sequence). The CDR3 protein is CACMNTTNEKLFF. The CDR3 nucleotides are TGTGCCTGCATGAATACAACTAATGAAAAACTGTTTTTT.

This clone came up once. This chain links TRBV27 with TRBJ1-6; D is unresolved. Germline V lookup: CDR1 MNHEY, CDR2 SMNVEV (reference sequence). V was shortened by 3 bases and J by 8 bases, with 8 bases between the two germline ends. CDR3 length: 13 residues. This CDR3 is CASSFREYSPLHF. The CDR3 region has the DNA TGTGCCAGCAGTTTCCGCGAGTATTCACCCCTCCACTTT.

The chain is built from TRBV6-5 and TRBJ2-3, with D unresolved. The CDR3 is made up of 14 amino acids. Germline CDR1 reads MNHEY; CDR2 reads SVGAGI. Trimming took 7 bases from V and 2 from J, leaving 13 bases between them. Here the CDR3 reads CASTPDIYTDTQYF. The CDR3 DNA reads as TGTGCCAGCACCCCCGACATCTACACAGATACGCAGTATTTT.

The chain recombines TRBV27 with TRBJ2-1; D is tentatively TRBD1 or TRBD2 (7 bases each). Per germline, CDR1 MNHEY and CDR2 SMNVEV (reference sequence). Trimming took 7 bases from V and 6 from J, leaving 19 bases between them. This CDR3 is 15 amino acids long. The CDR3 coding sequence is TGTGCCAGCACCTACAGGGGACTAACCTCCAATGAGCAGTTCTTC. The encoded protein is CASTYRGLTSNEQFF.

The CDR3 spells CASSRGYEQYF. The CDR3 region has the DNA TGTGCCAGCAGTAGGGGCTACGAGCAGTACTTC. V and J are TRBV27 and TRBJ2-7; D is possibly TRBD1 (5 bases). Trimming pared 5 bases from V and 3 bases from J, leaving 5 bases between. Germline lookup yields CDR1 MNHEY and CDR2 SMNVEV (reference sequence). The CDR3 runs to 11 residues.

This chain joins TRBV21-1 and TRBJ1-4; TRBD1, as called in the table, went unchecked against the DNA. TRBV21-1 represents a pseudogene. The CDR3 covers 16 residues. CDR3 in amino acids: CASSNRDSPRGEKLFF. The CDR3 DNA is TGTGCCAGCAGCAATAGGGACAGTCCCAGGGGTGAAAAACTGTTTTTT.

The CDR3 DNA follows: TGCAGCGTTGAAGATCATTCGGGACAGGGCGGTGGCTACACCTTC. Residues: CSVEDHSGQGGGYTF. The rearrangement links TRBV29-1 to TRBJ1-2; 9 bases are shared with TRBD1. This CDR3 is 15 amino acids long. J gave up 7 bases and V 0 bases, and 9 bases lay outside the gene matches. The germline CDR1 and CDR2 sequences are SQVTM and ANQGSEA.

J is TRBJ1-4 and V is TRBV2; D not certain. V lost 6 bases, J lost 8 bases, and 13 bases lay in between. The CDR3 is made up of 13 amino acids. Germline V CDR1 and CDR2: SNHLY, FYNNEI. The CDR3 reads CASRGGRAEKLFF. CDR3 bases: TGTGCCAGCAGGGGAGGCAGAGCGGAAAAACTGTTTTTT.

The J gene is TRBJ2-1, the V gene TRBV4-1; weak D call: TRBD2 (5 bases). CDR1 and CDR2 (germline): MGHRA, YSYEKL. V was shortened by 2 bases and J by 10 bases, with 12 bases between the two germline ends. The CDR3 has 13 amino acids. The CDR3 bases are TGCGCCAGCAGCCAACTACAAAAGCGGGAGCAGTTCTTC. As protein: CASSQLQKREQFF.

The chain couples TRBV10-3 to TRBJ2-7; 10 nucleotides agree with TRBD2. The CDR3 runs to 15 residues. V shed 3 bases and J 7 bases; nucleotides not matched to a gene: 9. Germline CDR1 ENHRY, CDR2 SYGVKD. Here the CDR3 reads CAISESEAGGPEQYF. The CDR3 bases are TGTGCCATCAGTGAATCAGAAGCGGGAGGGCCGGAGCAGTACTTC.

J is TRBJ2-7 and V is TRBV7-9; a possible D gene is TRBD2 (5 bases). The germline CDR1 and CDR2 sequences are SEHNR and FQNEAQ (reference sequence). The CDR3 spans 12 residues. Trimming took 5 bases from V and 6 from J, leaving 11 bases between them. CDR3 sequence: CASSHSGIEQYF. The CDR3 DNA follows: TGTGCCAGCAGCCACTCGGGGATCGAGCAGTACTTC.

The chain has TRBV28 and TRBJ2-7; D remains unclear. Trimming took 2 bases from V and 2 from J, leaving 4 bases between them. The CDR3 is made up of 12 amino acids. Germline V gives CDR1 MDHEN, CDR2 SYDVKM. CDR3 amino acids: CASSLEAYEQYF. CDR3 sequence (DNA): TGTGCCAGCAGTTTAGAGGCCTACGAGCAGTACTTC.

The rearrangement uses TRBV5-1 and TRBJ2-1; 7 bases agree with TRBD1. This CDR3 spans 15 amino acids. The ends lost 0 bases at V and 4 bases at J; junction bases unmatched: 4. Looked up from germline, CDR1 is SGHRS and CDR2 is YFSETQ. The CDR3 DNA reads TGCGCCAGCAGCTTGGTGTCGGACAGGTACAATGAGCAGTTCTTC. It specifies CASSLVSDRYNEQFF.

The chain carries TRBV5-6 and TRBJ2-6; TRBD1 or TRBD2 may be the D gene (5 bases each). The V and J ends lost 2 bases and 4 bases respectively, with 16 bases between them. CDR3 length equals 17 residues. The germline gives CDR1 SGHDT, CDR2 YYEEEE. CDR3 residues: CASSLIGAQEGANVLTF. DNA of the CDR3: TGTGCCAGCAGCTTAATCGGGGCACAGGAAGGGGCCAACGTCCTGACTTTC.

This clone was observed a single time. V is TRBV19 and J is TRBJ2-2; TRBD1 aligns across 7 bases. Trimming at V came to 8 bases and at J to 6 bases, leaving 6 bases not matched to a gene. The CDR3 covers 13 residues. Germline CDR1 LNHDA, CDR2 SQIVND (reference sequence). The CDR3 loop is CASSGTASGELFF. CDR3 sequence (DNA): TGTGCCAGTTCCGGGACAGCCTCCGGGGAGCTGTTTTTT.

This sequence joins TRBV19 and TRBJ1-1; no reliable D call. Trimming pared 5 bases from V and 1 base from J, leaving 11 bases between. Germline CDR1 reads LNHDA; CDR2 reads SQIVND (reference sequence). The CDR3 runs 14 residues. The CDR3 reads CASSLWRRNTEAFF. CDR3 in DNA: TGTGCCAGTAGTCTCTGGAGGAGGAACACTGAAGCTTTCTTT. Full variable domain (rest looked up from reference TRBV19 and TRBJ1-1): DGGITQSPKYLFRKEGQNVTLSCEQNLNHDAMYWYRQDPGQGLRLIYYSQIVNDFQKGDIAEGYSVSREKKESFPLTVTSAQKNPTAFYLCASSLWRRNTEAFFGQGTRLTVV.

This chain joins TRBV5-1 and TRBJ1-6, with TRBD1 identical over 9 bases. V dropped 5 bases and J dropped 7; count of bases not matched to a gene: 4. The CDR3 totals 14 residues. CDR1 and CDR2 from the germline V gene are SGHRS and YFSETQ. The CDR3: CASRAGTGNSPLHF. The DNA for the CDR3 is TGCGCCAGCAGGGCCGGGACAGGGAATTCACCCCTCCACTTT.

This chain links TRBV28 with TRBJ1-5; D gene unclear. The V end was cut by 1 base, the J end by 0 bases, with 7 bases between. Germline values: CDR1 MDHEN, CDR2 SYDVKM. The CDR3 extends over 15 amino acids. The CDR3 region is CASSLLQFSNQPQHF. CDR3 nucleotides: TGTGCCAGCAGTTTATTACAGTTTAGCAATCAGCCCCAGCATTTT.

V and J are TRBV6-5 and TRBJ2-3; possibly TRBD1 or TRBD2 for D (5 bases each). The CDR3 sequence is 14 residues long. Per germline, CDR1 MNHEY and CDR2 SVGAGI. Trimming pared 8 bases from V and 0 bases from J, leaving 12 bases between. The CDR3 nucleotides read TGTGCCAGCGCTGAGGGGCCTAGCACAGATACGCAGTATTTT. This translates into CASAEGPSTDTQYF.

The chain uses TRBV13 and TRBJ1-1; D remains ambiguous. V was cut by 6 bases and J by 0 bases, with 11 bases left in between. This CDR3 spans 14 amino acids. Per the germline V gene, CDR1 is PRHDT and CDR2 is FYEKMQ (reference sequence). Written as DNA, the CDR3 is TGTGCCAGCAGGGGAGTGGGAGTGAACACTGAAGCTTTCTTT. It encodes CASRGVGVNTEAFF.

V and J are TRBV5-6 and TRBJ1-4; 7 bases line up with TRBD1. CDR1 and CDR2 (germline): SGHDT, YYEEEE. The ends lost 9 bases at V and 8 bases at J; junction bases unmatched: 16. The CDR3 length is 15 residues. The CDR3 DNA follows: TGTGCCACCACACGAGGGGGCCGGACTGGGGAAAAACTGTTTTTT. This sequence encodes CATTRGGRTGEKLFF.

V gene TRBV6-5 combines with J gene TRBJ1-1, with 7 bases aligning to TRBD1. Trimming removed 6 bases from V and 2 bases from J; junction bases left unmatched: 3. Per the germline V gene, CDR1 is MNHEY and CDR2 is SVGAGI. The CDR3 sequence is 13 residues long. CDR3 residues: CASRRGPNTEAFF. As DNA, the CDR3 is TGTGCCAGCAGGAGGGGGCCCAACACTGAAGCTTTCTTT.

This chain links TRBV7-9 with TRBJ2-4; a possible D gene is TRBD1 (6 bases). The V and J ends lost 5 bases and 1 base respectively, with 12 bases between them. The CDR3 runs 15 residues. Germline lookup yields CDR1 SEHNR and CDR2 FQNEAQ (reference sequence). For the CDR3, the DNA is TGTGCCAGCAGCCAGGACAGTAGGGCCAAAAACATTCAGTACTTC. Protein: CASSQDSRAKNIQYF.